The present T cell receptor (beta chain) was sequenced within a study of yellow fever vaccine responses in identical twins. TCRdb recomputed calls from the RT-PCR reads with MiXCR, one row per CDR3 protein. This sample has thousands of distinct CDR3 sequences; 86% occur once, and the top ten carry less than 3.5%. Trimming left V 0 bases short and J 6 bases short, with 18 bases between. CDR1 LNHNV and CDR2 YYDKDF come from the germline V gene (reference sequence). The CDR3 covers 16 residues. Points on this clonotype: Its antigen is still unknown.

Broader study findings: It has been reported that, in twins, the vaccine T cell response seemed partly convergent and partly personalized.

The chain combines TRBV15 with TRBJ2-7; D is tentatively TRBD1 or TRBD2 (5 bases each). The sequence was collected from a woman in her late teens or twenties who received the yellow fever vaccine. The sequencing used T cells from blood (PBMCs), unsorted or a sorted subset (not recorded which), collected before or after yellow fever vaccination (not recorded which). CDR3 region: CATSRDLAGRVPEQYF. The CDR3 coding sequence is TGTGCCACCAGCAGAGATTTGGCAGGGAGAGTTCCCGAGCAGTACTTC.